This entry describes one T cell receptor beta chain. Its antigen is undetermined. This record comes from a study of shared clonotypes between healthy human individuals. Repertoires were generated with immunoSEQ multiplex PCR, while TCRdb's copy carries only in-frame clones and drops some. The sample lists about 330,000 clones; roughly 70% were seen once. Overall study findings and caveats: Sequencing depth was expected to affect clonotype sharing among donors. Across subsets, estimated richness was generally greater for naive than for memory populations.

This TCR was recovered from a man aged 30-40 years in good health. Sequencing was done on a sample of memory CD4+ T cells sorted from blood. Subset given: CD45RA-negative fraction.

The CDR3 coding sequence is TGTGCCATCAGCTTACAGGGGGAGGGAAACACCATATATTTT. Amino acids: CAISLQGEGNTIYF. The J gene is TRBJ1-3, the V gene TRBV10-3; 8 bases align to TRBD1. Germline-derived CDR1 and CDR2 are ENHRY and SYGVKD. V lost 6 bases, J lost 4 bases, and 5 bases stayed unmatched. The CDR3 loop spans 14 amino acids.